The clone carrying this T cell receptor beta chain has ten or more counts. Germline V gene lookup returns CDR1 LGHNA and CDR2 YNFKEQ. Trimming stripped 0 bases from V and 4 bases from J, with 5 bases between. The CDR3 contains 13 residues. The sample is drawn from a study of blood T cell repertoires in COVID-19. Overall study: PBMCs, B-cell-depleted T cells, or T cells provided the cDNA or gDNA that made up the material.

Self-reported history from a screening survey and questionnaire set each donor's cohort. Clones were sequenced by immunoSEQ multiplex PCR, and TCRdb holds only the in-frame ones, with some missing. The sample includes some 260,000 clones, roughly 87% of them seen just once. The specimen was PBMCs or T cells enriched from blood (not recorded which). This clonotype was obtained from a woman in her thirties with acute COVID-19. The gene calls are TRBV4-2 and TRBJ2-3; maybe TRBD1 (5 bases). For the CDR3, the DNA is TGTGCCAGCAGCCAAGAGACAGCAGATACGCAGTATTTT. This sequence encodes CASSQETADTQYF.